The entry below describes one TCR beta chain. Authors' data handling: How many nucleated cells were present was estimated from reference gene primer amplification. The data were produced by immunoSEQ multiplex PCR, yet TCRdb's version contains in-frame clones alone and is incomplete. That table supplies the V and J calls and clone size; D and trimming were determined from the DNA. In the table there are 180,000 or so clones, roughly four fifths of which are singletons. These data belong to a study of blood T cell repertoires in COVID-19. CDR1 and CDR2 from the germline V gene are SGHAT and FQNNGV. The CDR3 covers 17 residues. V shed 1 base and J 1 base; nucleotides not matched to a gene: 6.

Sequencing used peripheral blood. The clonotype was recovered from a man between 35 and 55 years old who had recovered from COVID-19. The genes are TRBV11-2 and TRBJ2-5; 10 nucleotides agree with TRBD2. The CDR3 spells CASSLVSSSGGQETQYF. CDR3 DNA: TGTGCCAGCAGCTTAGTGTCTTCTAGCGGGGGCCAAGAGACCCAGTACTTC.